Listed here is a single T cell receptor beta chain. No antigen is known for it. The germline V gene encodes CDR1 LGHNA and CDR2 YSLEER. This CDR3 has 18 residues. Trimming pared 1 base from V and 0 bases from J, leaving 16 bases between. This sample is part of a study of identifying expanded T cells in peripheral blood. Study-level points and caveats: Variance in clone template counts between roughly two-week samples significantly increased with total template count across all healthy donors. Approximately 1.1 clones differed between technical replicates, versus approximately 17 and 20 over time.

During the collection period, no donor immune events like infections were recorded. Generated by immunoSEQ multiplex PCR, the TCRdb table keeps only in-frame clones and is missing some. The repertoire holds roughly 100,000 clones, with approximately 88% as singletons. The chain couples TRBV4-3 to TRBJ1-5; the D is unclear. This receptor was obtained from a person aged 18-69 years in good health. Input material: blood. The CDR3 loop reads CASSQGIGGSSSNQPQHF. CDR3 bases: TGCGCCAGCAGCCAAGGAATAGGAGGTAGCAGTAGCAATCAGCCCCAGCATTTT.